The text below deals with one T cell receptor (beta chain). Its antigen is not known. The PCR used 60 Vbeta and 13 Jbeta primers. Sequencing was performed with immunoSEQ multiplex PCR; in TCRdb, only in-frame clones are kept and a portion is missing. The table records around 100,000 clones, roughly 68% of them present only once. The CDR3 is 13 amino acids. V was shortened by 8 bases and J by 3 bases, with 13 bases between the two germline ends. Germline loops: CDR1 ENHRY, CDR2 SYGVKD. The data were taken from a study of cytomegalovirus exposure and HLA in healthy donors. Study-level points and caveats: The authors listed 150 or so TCR beta chains as cytomegalovirus-associated. TCR beta V- and J-gene trimming was later associated with a missense DCLRE1C variant. Most subjects had HLA-A and HLA-B alleles reportedly predicted accurately by TCR beta sequences.

The clonotype originates from a man aged 25-40 years in good health and CMV-seropositive. Sequencing was carried out using PBMCs. The V and J genes are TRBV10-3 and TRBJ1-1; possible D gene TRBD1, 5 bases. CDR3 nucleotides: TGTGCCATCGGTTCTGGGGGGTACACTGAAGCTTTCTTT. Its protein product is CAIGSGGYTEAFF.